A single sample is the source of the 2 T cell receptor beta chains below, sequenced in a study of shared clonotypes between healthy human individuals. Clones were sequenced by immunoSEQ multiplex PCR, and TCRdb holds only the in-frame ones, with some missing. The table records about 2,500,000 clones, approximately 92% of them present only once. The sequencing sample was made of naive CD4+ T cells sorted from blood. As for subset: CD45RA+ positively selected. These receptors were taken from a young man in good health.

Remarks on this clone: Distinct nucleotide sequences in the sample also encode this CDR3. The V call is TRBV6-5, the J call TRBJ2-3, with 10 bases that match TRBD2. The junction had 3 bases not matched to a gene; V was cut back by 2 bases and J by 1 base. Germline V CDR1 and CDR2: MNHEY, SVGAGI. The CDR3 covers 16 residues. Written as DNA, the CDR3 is TGTGCCAGCAGTTACGGGCTAGCGGGGGGCACAGATACGCAGTATTTT. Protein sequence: CASSYGLAGGTDTQYF.

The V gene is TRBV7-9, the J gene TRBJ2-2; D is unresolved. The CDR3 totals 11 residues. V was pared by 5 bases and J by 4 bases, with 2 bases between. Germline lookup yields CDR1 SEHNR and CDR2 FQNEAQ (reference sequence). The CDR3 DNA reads TGTGCCAGCAGCCCCACCGGGGAGCTGTTTTTT. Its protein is CASSPTGELFF. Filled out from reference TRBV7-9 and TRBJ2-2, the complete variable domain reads DTGVSQNPRHKITKRGQNVTFRCDPISEHNRLYWYRQTLGQGPEFLTYFQNEAQLEKSRLLSDRFSAERPKGSFSTLEIQRTEQGDSAMYLCASSPTGELFFGEGSRLTVL.